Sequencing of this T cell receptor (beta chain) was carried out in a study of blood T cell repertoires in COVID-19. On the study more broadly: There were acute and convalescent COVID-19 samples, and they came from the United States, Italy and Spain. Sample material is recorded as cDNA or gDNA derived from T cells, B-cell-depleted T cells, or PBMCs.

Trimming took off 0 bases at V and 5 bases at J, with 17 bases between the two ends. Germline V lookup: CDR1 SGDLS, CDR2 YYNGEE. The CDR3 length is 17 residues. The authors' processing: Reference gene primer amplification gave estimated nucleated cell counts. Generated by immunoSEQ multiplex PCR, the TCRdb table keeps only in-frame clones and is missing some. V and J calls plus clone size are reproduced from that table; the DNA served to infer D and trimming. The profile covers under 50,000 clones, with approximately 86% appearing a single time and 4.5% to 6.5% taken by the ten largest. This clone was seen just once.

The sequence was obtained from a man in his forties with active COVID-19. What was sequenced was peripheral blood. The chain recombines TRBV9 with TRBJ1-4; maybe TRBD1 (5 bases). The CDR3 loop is CASSVGVRESPNEKLFF. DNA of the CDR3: TGTGCCAGCAGCGTAGGGGTCAGGGAATCCCCCAATGAAAAACTGTTTTTT.